The 13 T cell receptor beta chains below all came from one sample that was sequenced in a study of regulatory T cells in long-lasting Graves disease. The time point: newly diagnosed GD, antithyroid drugs for less than 3 months. PBMC RNA served as the TCR library source. TCR beta libraries were built with iRepertoire HTBI primers and Arm-PCR of CDR3 regions. MiXCR, run by TCRdb on the multiplex PCR reads, gives a single entry per CDR3 protein. This sample carries 420,000 or so distinct CDR3 sequences, about 15% of them seen once, and the ten largest clones take 20% to 25%. These same data were also listed under a study on T cells in Graves' hyperthyroidism and ophthalmopathy.

Here the sequenced sample was peripheral blood mononuclear cells (PBMCs), taken at new diagnosis, from a patient treated with antithyroid drugs. These receptors were collected from a woman between 18 and 29 years old with Graves disease.

The table lists this clonotype with many counts. This chain connects TRBV5-1 to TRBJ2-7, with a possible D match to TRBD2 (5 bases). The ends were cut back, 0 bases at V and 5 bases at J, with 12 bases in the middle. CDR3 length: 14 amino acids. CDR1 and CDR2 (germline): SGHRS, YFSETQ. The CDR3 bases are TGCGCCAGCAGCTTGGGAACTAGTGCAAACGAGCAGTACTTC. This translates into CASSLGTSANEQYF.

This clonotype has a count of ten or more. The chain carries TRBV7-3 and TRBJ2-2, with D tentatively TRBD1 (5 bases). The CDR3 consists of 16 residues. CDR1 is SGHTA, CDR2 FQGTGA, per germline. V lost 4 bases and J 3 bases, leaving 15 bases between the germline ends. The CDR3, as DNA: TGTGCCAGCAGCTATTTGACAGAGGTGGACACCGGGGAGCTGTTTTTT. It is translated as CASSYLTEVDTGELFF. Drawing the rest from reference TRBV7-3 and TRBJ2-2, the complete variable domain is GAGVSQTPSNKVTEKGKYVELRCDPISGHTALYWYRQSLGQGPEFLIYFQGTGAADDSGLPNDRFFAVRPEGSVSTLKIQRTERGDSAVYLCASSYLTEVDTGELFFGEGSRLTVL.

This clonotype has just a few counts. This may stem from a read error, because a much larger clone lies one nucleotide away. The V and J genes are TRBV30 and TRBJ2-7; D is undetermined. CDR3 length: 13 residues. Trimming stripped 5 bases from V and 2 bases from J, with 13 bases between. Germline CDR1 is GTSNPN and CDR2 is SVGIG (reference sequence). The CDR3 DNA is TGTGCCTGGGGTAAGCCAGGAGCCTACGAGCAGTACTTC. Protein product: CAWGKPGAYEQYF. The full variable domain, completed using reference TRBV30 and TRBJ2-7, is SQTIHQWPATLVQPVGSPLSLECTVEGTSNPNLYWYRQAAGRGLQLLFYSVGIGQISSEVPQNLSASRPQDRQFILSSKKLLLSDSGFYLCAWGKPGAYEQYFGPGTRLTVT.

This clonotype was seen ten or more times. The rearrangement joins TRBV20-1 to TRBJ2-5, with D possibly being TRBD1 (6 bases). V lost 1 base and J lost 5, with 14 bases in between. The CDR3 sequence is 14 residues long. The germline gives CDR1 DFQATT, CDR2 SNEGSKA (reference sequence). CDR3: CSARGGYRVETQYF. The CDR3 DNA sequence: TGCAGTGCTAGAGGCGGGTACAGGGTGGAGACCCAGTACTTC.

This clonotype was found many times. At one end the junction does not follow the germline gene, possibly because of a read error. The rearrangement links TRBV5-1 to TRBJ2-1; a weak D match, TRBD2 (5 bases). The length of the CDR3 is 14 residues. Germline assignment: CDR1 SGHRS and CDR2 YFSETQ. The CDR3: CASSLDPGYNEQFF. The CDR3 DNA sequence: TGTGCCAGCAGCTTAGATCCGGGGTACAATGAGCAGTTCTTC.

This clonotype was counted ten times or more. This rearrangement joins TRBV6-1 to TRBJ1-5; unclear D gene. Per the germline V gene, CDR1 is MNHNS and CDR2 is SASEGT. The CDR3 sequence is 17 residues long. V shed 2 bases and J shed 0 bases, with 14 bases lying between them. CDR3 region: CASSEMGRVLSNQPQHF. The CDR3 DNA is TGTGCCAGCAGTGAAATGGGAAGGGTGCTTAGCAATCAGCCCCAGCATTTT.

This clonotype has ten or more counts. CDR3 in amino acids: CASSPQKGSYNEQFF. The CDR3 DNA reads TGTGCCAGCAGCCCCCAAAAGGGATCCTACAATGAGCAGTTCTTC. The chain combines TRBV7-3 with TRBJ2-1; unclear D gene. The CDR3 is 15 residues long. Trimming stripped 5 bases from V and 1 base from J, with 12 bases between. Germline V CDR1 and CDR2: SGHTA, FQGTGA.

This clonotype has a count of ten or more. This chain connects TRBV20-1 to TRBJ2-1; D is perhaps TRBD2 (5 bases). This CDR3 region has 14 residues. Germline V gene lookup returns CDR1 DFQATT and CDR2 SNEGSKA (reference sequence). V lost 0 bases, J lost 8 bases, and 14 bases lay in between. The DNA of the CDR3 is TGCAGTGCTAGAGATAGTAGAGGGTGGGATGAGCAGTTCTTC. As protein: CSARDSRGWDEQFF.

This clonotype was seen ten or more times. This chain links TRBV11-2 with TRBJ1-2; possible D gene TRBD1, 6 bases. The V gene lost 2 bases and the J gene lost 4 bases, with 11 bases spanning the gap. This CDR3 comprises 14 residues. Germline CDR1 and CDR2: SGHAT and FQNNGV. This CDR3 is CASSLLGGSYGYTF. Written as DNA, the CDR3 is TGTGCCAGCAGCTTATTGGGGGGCAGCTATGGCTACACCTTC.

In this sample, this clonotype turned up a few times. The chain links TRBV7-6 to TRBJ1-1; 11 bases are shared with TRBD1. The CDR3 consists of 14 residues. Trimming cost V 5 bases and J 10 bases; bases outside gene matches: 9. Germline V gene sequence: CDR1 SGHVS, CDR2 FNYEAQ. The DNA for the CDR3 is TGTGCCAGCAGCGCGCGGACAGGGGGCGGGAGAGCTTTCTTT. Its protein is CASSARTGGGRAFF.

The table lists this clonotype with many counts. CDR3 DNA sequence: TGTGCCAGCAGGTCGGGACAGCCGGATTCACCCCTCCACTTT. Its translation: CASRSGQPDSPLHF. The chain links TRBV7-2 to TRBJ1-6; 7 positions agree with TRBD1. The CDR3 loop spans 14 amino acids. The junction had 7 bases not matched to a gene; V was cut back by 6 bases and J by 8 bases. Germline V gene lookup returns CDR1 SGHTA and CDR2 FQGNSA.

This clonotype was counted at least ten times. This sequence joins TRBV28 and TRBJ2-1, with TRBD1 matching over 10 bases. V was pared by 0 bases and J by 7 bases, with 3 bases of the junction left unmatched. Germline CDR1 reads MDHEN; CDR2 reads SYDVKM. The CDR3 length is 15 residues. The CDR3 protein is CASSLWGQGSNEQFF. For the CDR3, the DNA is TGTGCCAGCAGTTTATGGGGACAGGGGAGTAATGAGCAGTTCTTC.

This clonotype was seen repeatedly, ten times or more. The chain is built from TRBV3-1 and TRBJ2-1, with 11 bases identical to TRBD2. CDR1 is LGHDT and CDR2 is YNNKEL in the germline V gene (reference sequence). V lost 2 bases, J lost 10 bases, and 10 bases stayed unmatched. The CDR3 runs 16 residues. Here the CDR3 reads CASSQFGSGRAREQFF. The CDR3 coding sequence is TGTGCCAGCAGCCAATTTGGTAGCGGGAGGGCGAGGGAGCAGTTCTTC.